This is a list of T cell receptor beta chains from one sample in a study of blood T cell repertoires in COVID-19. The protocol was immunoSEQ multiplex PCR, while the TCRdb copy is restricted to in-frame clones and leaves out a portion. The sample includes some 30,000 clones, over 85% of them seen just once. The sequenced sample consisted of peripheral blood. Receptors were obtained from an older man with active or convalescent COVID-19. The CDR3 runs from the conserved cysteine through the conserved F or W.

v_call: TRBV24-1
j_call: TRBJ2-2
cdr3_aa: CATSDLDATENTGELFF

v_call: TRBV18
j_call: TRBJ1-3
cdr3_aa: CASSPPSAPGNTIYF

v_call: TRBV4-3
j_call: TRBJ1-4
cdr3_aa: CASSQGQGSNEKLFF

v_call: TRBV5-1
j_call: TRBJ2-2
cdr3_aa: CASSLGSGYAGELFF

v_call: TRBV7-2
j_call: TRBJ2-1
cdr3_aa: CASSLKAGGLDEQFF

v_call: TRBV5-4
j_call: TRBJ2-1
cdr3_aa: CASSFRRASYNEQFF

v_call: TRBV30
j_call: TRBJ1-2
cdr3_aa: CAWSRGGPDGYTF

v_call: TRBV18
j_call: TRBJ2-2
cdr3_aa: CASSPEGLAFTGELFF

v_call: TRBV6-1
j_call: TRBJ2-2
cdr3_aa: CASSEQRGSAGELFF

v_call: TRBV27
j_call: TRBJ1-5
cdr3_aa: CASSLDSGGNQPQHF

v_call: TRBV7-8
j_call: TRBJ2-6
cdr3_aa: CASSLELRDRVNGANVLTF

v_call: TRBV6-4
j_call: TRBJ2-2
cdr3_aa: CASRRTGDTGELFF

v_call: TRBV18
j_call: TRBJ1-2
cdr3_aa: CASSYRGDGYTF

v_call: TRBV6-2/TRBV6-3
j_call: TRBJ1-1
cdr3_aa: CASSSRERGTNTEAFF

v_call: TRBV6-5
j_call: TRBJ2-7
cdr3_aa: CASSMGQGPYEQYF

v_call: TRBV18
j_call: TRBJ2-5
cdr3_aa: CASSPGRDSQETQYF

v_call: TRBV7-2
j_call: TRBJ2-7
cdr3_aa: CASSFSQGTYEQYF

v_call: TRBV5-4
j_call: TRBJ2-3
cdr3_aa: CASSEGQVGTDTQYF

v_call: TRBV30
j_call: TRBJ1-6
cdr3_aa: CAWTDRVSPLHF

v_call: TRBV5-1
j_call: TRBJ2-5
cdr3_aa: CASRKSGVRETQYF

v_call: TRBV6-2/TRBV6-3
j_call: TRBJ1-1
cdr3_aa: CASSSSGRIWGGGRTEAFF

v_call: TRBV4-2
j_call: TRBJ1-1
cdr3_aa: CASSLASGVNTEAFF